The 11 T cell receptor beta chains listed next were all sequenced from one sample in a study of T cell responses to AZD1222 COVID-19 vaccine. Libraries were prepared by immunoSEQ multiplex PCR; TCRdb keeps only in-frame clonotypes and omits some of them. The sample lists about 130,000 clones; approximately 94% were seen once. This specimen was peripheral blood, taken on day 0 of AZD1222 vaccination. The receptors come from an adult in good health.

CDR3 DNA sequence: TGTGCCTCGGGACAGGATAGCAATCAGCCCCAGCATTTT. Protein sequence: CASGQDSNQPQHF. The chain is built from TRBV30 and TRBJ1-5; TRBD1 matches at 8 bases. The CDR3 consists of 13 residues. Looked up from germline, CDR1 is GTSNPN and CDR2 is SVGIG (reference sequence). The V gene end was trimmed by 7 bases and the J gene end by 0 bases; junction bases not matched to a gene: 2.

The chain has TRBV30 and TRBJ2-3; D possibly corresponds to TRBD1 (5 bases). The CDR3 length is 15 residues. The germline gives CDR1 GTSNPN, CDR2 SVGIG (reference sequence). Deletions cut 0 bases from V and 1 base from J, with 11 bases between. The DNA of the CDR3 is TGTGCCTGGAGTGTAGGGGCGACCCGCACAGATACGCAGTATTTT. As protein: CAWSVGATRTDTQYF.

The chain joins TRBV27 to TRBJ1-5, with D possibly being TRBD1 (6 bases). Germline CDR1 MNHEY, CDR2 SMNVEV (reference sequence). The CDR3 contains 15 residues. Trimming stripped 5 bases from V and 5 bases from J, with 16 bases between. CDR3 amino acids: CASSLPQGRDQPQHF. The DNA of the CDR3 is TGTGCCAGCAGTCTCCCTCAGGGGAGGGATCAGCCCCAGCATTTT.

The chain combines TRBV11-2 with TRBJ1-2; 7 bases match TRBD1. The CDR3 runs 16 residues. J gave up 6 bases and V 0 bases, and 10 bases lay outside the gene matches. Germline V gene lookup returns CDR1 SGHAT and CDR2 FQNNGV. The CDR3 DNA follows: TGTGCCAGCAGCTTAGACCGGACAGGACGTGGAAATGGCTACACCTTC. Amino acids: CASSLDRTGRGNGYTF.

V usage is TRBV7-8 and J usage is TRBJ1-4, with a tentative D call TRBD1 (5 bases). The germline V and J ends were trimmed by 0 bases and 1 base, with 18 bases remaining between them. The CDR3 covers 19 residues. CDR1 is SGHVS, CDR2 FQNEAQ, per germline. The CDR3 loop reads CASSLATWERGVTNEKLFF. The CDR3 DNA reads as TGTGCCAGCAGCTTAGCGACCTGGGAGAGGGGTGTAACTAATGAAAAACTGTTTTTT.

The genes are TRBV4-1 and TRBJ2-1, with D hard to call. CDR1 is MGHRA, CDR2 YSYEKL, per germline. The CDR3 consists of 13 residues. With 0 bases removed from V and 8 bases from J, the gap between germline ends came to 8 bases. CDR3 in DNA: TGCGCCAGCAGCCAAGATACGCGTGATGAGCAGTTCTTC. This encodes CASSQDTRDEQFF.

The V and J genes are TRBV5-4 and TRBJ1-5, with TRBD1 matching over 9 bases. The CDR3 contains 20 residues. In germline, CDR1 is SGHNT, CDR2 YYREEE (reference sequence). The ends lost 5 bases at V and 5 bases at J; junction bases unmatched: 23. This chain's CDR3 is CASSSSRGGTGIYQDQPQHF. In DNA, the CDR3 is TGTGCCAGCAGTTCTTCTCGTGGAGGGACAGGGATTTATCAGGATCAGCCCCAGCATTTT.

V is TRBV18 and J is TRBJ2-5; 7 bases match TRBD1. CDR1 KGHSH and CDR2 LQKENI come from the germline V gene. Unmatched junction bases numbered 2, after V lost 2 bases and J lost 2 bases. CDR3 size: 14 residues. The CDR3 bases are TGTGCCAGCTCACCAAAGGGGGCTCAAGAGACCCAGTACTTC. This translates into CASSPKGAQETQYF.

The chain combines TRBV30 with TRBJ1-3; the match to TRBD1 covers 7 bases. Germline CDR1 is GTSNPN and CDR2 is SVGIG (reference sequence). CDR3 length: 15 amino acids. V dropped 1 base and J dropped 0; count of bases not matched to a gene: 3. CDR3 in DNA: TGTGCCTGGAGTGCTCCAGGGGGCTCTGGAAACACCATATATTTT. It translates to CAWSAPGGSGNTIYF.

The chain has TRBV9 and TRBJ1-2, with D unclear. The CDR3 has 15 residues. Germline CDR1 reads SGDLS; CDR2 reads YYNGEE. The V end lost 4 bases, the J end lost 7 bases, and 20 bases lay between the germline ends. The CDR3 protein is CASSPMLSSRTGYTF. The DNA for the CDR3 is TGTGCCAGCAGCCCTATGCTTTCATCCAGGACTGGCTACACCTTC. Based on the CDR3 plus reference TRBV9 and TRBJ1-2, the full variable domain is DSGVTQTPKHLITATGQRVTLRCSPRSGDLSVYWYQQSLDQGLQFLIQYYNGEERAKGNILERFSAQQFPDLHSELNLSSLELGDSALYFCASSPMLSSRTGYTFGSGTRLTVV.

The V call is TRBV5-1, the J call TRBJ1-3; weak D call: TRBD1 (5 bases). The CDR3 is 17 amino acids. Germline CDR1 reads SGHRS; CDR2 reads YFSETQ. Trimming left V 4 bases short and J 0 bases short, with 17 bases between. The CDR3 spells CASSLAGGASSGNTIYF. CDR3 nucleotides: TGCGCCAGCAGCCTAGCAGGAGGGGCCAGCTCTGGAAACACCATATATTTT.